These T cell receptor beta chains were read from a single sample in a study of OX40 agonist ivuxolimab in advanced cancers. TCRdb's table, derived via immunoSEQ multiplex PCR, lists solely in-frame clones and lacks some. This table holds 70,000 to 90,000 clones, roughly 80% found once. The source was CD4+ or CD8+ T cells sorted from blood, collected in a trial of the OX40 agonist ivuxolimab. The origin of the receptors is an adult with an advanced solid tumor such as melanoma, head and neck, liver or kidney cancer. Each CDR3 is given with its conserved first and last residue. D genes are given only for firm matches.

NA TRBJ1-2 15 TRBV7-8 CASSLAPGGSYGYTF
TRBD1 TRBJ2-7 14 TRBV11-3 CASKLTGGPYEQYF
NA TRBJ1-3 15 TRBV18 CASSPSQDSGNTIYF
NA TRBJ1-4 15 TRBV6-1 CASNTGDTTNEKLFF
TRBD1 TRBJ1-2 13 TRBV29-1 CSVQGQGNYGYTF
NA TRBJ2-5 13 TRBV7-8 CASSSPGVRVQYF
NA TRBJ1-1 14 TRBV11-2 CASSLAGAATEAFF
NA TRBJ2-3 11 TRBV6-6 CASLSTDTQYF
NA TRBJ1-1 14 TRBV6-1 CASKPGTENTEAFF
TRBD2 TRBJ2-1 14 TRBV4-1 CASSQAASGNEQFF
NA TRBJ1-1 13 TRBV11-2 CASSTSTRVEAFF
NA TRBJ2-3 14 TRBV10-1 CASRGDREADTQYF
TRBD1 TRBJ1-5 17 TRBV12-5 CASGAVRDRQVAQPQHF
NA TRBJ2-2 12 TRBV7-6 CASRHSAGELFF
NA TRBJ2-1 12 TRBV11-2 CASSLTDNEQFF
NA TRBJ1-2 14 TRBV5-1 CASSLGSGNYGYTF
NA TRBJ2-2 16 TRBV9 CASSVAGAPRTGELFF
TRBD1 TRBJ2-3 15 TRBV6-5 CASSYTGQAADTQYF
TRBD2 TRBJ2-1 15 TRBV9 CASSRGRVFDNEQFF
TRBD1 TRBJ1-1 15 TRBV6-5 CASSYRQGRRTEAFF
TRBD1 TRBJ1-1 15 TRBV19 CASSSRTGMNTEAFF
NA TRBJ1-1 14 TRBV10-3 CAISEFGGSTEAFF
NA TRBJ1-6 13 TRBV6-1 CASRGGLGSPLHF
NA TRBJ2-4 13 TRBV6-5 CASHRGPGGIQYF
NA TRBJ2-5 15 TRBV7-9 CASSLGGARRETQYF
TRBD1 TRBJ1-5 14 TRBV30 CAWSVDRGYQPQHF
NA TRBJ1-2 10 TRBV30 CAHGTVGYTF
TRBD1 TRBJ1-2 15 TRBV4-1 CASSQGDRENYGYTF
NA TRBJ2-3 13 TRBV18 CASSPSKADTQYF
NA TRBJ2-3 14 TRBV11-1 CASSLDSYTDTQYF
TRBD1 TRBJ1-1 14 TRBV5-4 CASSPGWDRSEAFF
NA TRBJ1-1 13 TRBV7-9 CASSSQMNTEAFF
NA TRBJ1-2 14 TRBV7-9 CASSLDLGRYGYTF
TRBD2 TRBJ2-7 15 TRBV18 CASSLGLADIYEQYF
TRBD1 TRBJ1-4 13 TRBV6-1 CASRGQGPEKLFF
TRBD2 TRBJ2-5 16 TRBV7-2 CASRLGVAGGRETQYF
TRBD2 TRBJ2-1 14 TRBV11-2 CASGGRAADNEQFF
TRBD1 TRBJ2-2 16 TRBV4-1 CASSPGQGGHTGELFF
TRBD1 TRBJ2-3 18 TRBV7-8 CASSLKGTARAILRPQYF
NA TRBJ2-6 15 TRBV6-1 CASSESGSGANVLTF
NA TRBJ2-2 14 TRBV11-3 CASSSLDGKWELFF
TRBD2 TRBJ2-2 15 TRBV6-5 CASRVAGPHTGELFF
NA TRBJ2-5 14 TRBV18 CASSPNQGRETQYF
NA TRBJ1-3 14 TRBV4-3 CASSQIVGGNTIYF
NA TRBJ2-7 13 TRBV30 CAWQTGLGYEQYF
TRBD1 TRBJ1-6 14 TRBV5-1 CASSLGQGSFPLHF
NA TRBJ1-1 13 TRBV19 CASSTTIRTEAFF
NA TRBJ1-2 14 TRBV6-6 CASSAADGNYGYTF
NA TRBJ2-3 15 TRBV7-9 CASSSRSPATDTQYF
TRBD1 TRBJ2-5 15 TRBV7-7 CASSLAQQGQETQYF
NA TRBJ2-5 13 TRBV5-4 CASSANREETQYF
TRBD1 TRBJ1-5 17 TRBV4-2 CASSPDRVGAGNQPQHF
TRBD2 TRBJ2-5 15 TRBV5-6 CASSLGSGRVETQYF
NA TRBJ2-7 12 TRBV5-6 CASSLVATEQYF